This T cell receptor (beta chain) was sequenced during a study of siplizumab effects on memory and regulatory T cells. Findings of the study overall: A major contribution to the alloresponse seemed to be made by naive T cells, which seemed more diverse than memory cells. Confirmatory evidence of suppressive function in proliferating siplizumab-culture Tregs was not obtained.

Between the trimmed V and J ends, which lost 4 bases and 8 bases, there was a span of 16 bases. Germline V gives CDR1 SGHRS, CDR2 YFSETQ. CDR3 size: 15 residues. For this clone: What it binds is not known.

Each sample contributed around 1.1 x 10^5 TCR templates to the assay. TCRdb's table, derived via immunoSEQ multiplex PCR, lists solely in-frame clones and lacks some. The table shows fewer than 110,000 clones, with around nine tenths occurring only once. The sequenced sample was non-Treg CD4+ T cells sorted from blood. The rearrangement uses TRBV5-1 and TRBJ1-6, with D tentatively TRBD1 (5 bases). The receptor was isolated from a human donor in good health. Here the CDR3 DNA reads TGCGCCAGCAGCACCTGGGGCGGGAAGGATTCACCCCTCCACTTT. Protein sequence: CASSTWGGKDSPLHF.